These 16 T cell receptor beta chains were all obtained from the same sample, sequenced in a study of T-cell reconstitution after alpha-beta-depleted transplantation in children. This sample's TCRbeta library carried unique molecular identifier barcodes. TCRdb fed the PCR reads into MiXCR, producing one record per CDR3 protein. The sample shows a few hundred thousand distinct CDR3 sequences, about 18% of them seen only once. The sequencing used PBMCs from the stem cell graft donor, collected from the stem cell graft. The receptors stem from a human donor who donated a stem cell graft to a child with acute lymphoblastic leukemia.

This clonotype turned up a few times. V is TRBV10-3 and J is TRBJ2-1; D call uncertain. The CDR3 runs 11 residues. Germline V lookup: CDR1 ENHRY, CDR2 SYGVKD. Trimming took off 3 bases at V and 7 bases at J, with 4 bases between the two ends. CDR3: CAISDTNEQFF. DNA of the CDR3: TGTGCCATCAGTGATACGAATGAGCAGTTCTTC.

This clonotype was recorded a few times. This chain connects TRBV4-1 to TRBJ2-3; 10 nucleotides line up with TRBD2. The V and J ends lost 2 bases and 3 bases, in that order; junction bases with no gene match: 2. The V gene's germline CDR1 is MGHRA and CDR2 YSYEKL. The CDR3 has 15 residues. The CDR3 is CASSQLGLATDTQYF. CDR3 bases: TGCGCCAGCAGCCAACTGGGACTAGCGACAGATACGCAGTATTTT.

The genes are TRBV2 and TRBJ2-5; D is perhaps TRBD2 (6 bases). Trimming took 4 bases from V and 6 from J, leaving 12 bases between them. This CDR3 is 13 amino acids long. Germline lookup yields CDR1 SNHLY and CDR2 FYNNEI. CDR3 amino acids: CASSGGGQKTQYF. CDR3 bases: TGTGCCAGCAGTGGGGGAGGTCAAAAGACCCAGTACTTC.

The chain uses TRBV6-5 and TRBJ2-1; 8 bases are a match to TRBD2. The germline V gene has CDR1 MNHEY and CDR2 SVGAGI. This CDR3 comprises 17 residues. V lost 1 base and J lost 5; bases outside the gene matches: 10. CDR3 in amino acids: CASSYFPTSGVNNEQFF. The CDR3 DNA is TGTGCCAGCAGTTACTTCCCAACTAGCGGTGTCAACAATGAGCAGTTCTTC.

Note on this clonotype: A much larger clone lies one base from this, so it may be a read error. This rearrangement joins TRBV6-5 to TRBJ2-3; D call uncertain. In germline, CDR1 is MNHEY, CDR2 SVGAGI. This CDR3 spans 12 amino acids. CDR3 DNA: TGTTCCAGCAGTTCCCCGAGAGATACGCAGTATTTT. Amino acids: CSSSSPRDTQYF.

V and J are TRBV25-1 and TRBJ1-4, with D unclear. The V and J ends lost 6 bases and 8 bases respectively, with 19 bases between them. The CDR3 is 15 amino acids. Germline V gives CDR1 MGHDK, CDR2 SYGVNS. The CDR3 region has the DNA TGTGCCAGCAGAACCCCTGGCCCGTTTCCGGAAAAACTGTTTTTT. It specifies CASRTPGPFPEKLFF. Drawing the rest from reference TRBV25-1 and TRBJ1-4, the complete variable domain is EADIYQTPRYLVIGTGKKITLECSQTMGHDKMYWYQQDPGMELHLIHYSYGVNSTEKGDLSSESTVSRIRTEHFPLTLESARPSHTSQYLCASRTPGPFPEKLFFGSGTQLSVL.

The sample holds a few counts of this clonotype. V usage is TRBV29-1 and J usage is TRBJ2-2; a weak D match, TRBD2 (6 bases). CDR3 length: 15 residues. V lost 1 base and J lost 1, with 10 bases in between. Germline CDR1 and CDR2: SQVTM and ANQGSEA. In nucleotides, the CDR3 is TGCAGCGTTGAAGGAGGAGGGTGGAACACCGGGGAGCTGTTTTTT. Its protein is CSVEGGGWNTGELFF.

V gene TRBV12-3 or TRBV12-4 combines with J gene TRBJ1-3; D is ambiguous. The CDR3 has 15 amino acids. V dropped 6 bases and J dropped 3 bases, with 15 bases sitting between them. CDR3 in amino acids: CASRIVGWDGNTIYF. DNA for the CDR3: TGTGCCAGCAGGATCGTGGGATGGGATGGAAACACCATATATTTT.

This clonotype was found many times. V is TRBV7-9 and J is TRBJ2-5; 7 bases agree with TRBD2. Germline CDR1 is SEHNR and CDR2 is FQNEAQ (reference sequence). The CDR3 has 14 amino acids. V lost 3 bases, J lost 1 base, and 2 bases stayed unmatched. The CDR3 DNA reads TGTGCCAGCAGCTTCGCTAGCGGCCAAGAGACCCAGTACTTC. Translation gives CASSFASGQETQYF.

The chain uses TRBV4-2 and TRBJ2-1; TRBD2 matches 10 bases. The CDR3 length is 18 residues. Trimming removed 0 bases from V and 2 bases from J; junction bases left unmatched: 7. The germline gives CDR1 LGHNA, CDR2 YNFKEQ. CDR3 coding DNA: TGTGCCAGCAGCCAAGATCCCATCCTAGCGGGAGCCTACAATGAGCAGTTCTTC. This sequence encodes CASSQDPILAGAYNEQFF.

This clonotype has a handful of counts. The chain uses TRBV12-3 or TRBV12-4 and TRBJ1-1; unclear D gene. Trimming pared 5 bases from V and 7 bases from J, leaving 17 bases between. This CDR3 spans 14 amino acids. CDR3 in DNA: TGTGCCAGCAGTCCCTTTAGTAATGGACGTGAAGCTTTCTTT. It encodes CASSPFSNGREAFF.

This rearrangement joins TRBV19 to TRBJ2-7; D unresolved. V was pared by 3 bases and J by 2 bases, with 14 bases between. Germline CDR1 is LNHDA and CDR2 is SQIVND (reference sequence). The CDR3 loop spans 15 amino acids. CDR3 in DNA: TGTGCCAGTAGTATTGGCAGCATCGGACCCTACGAGCAGTACTTC. Protein product: CASSIGSIGPYEQYF.

On this clonotype itself: A read error may be the cause here, since a much bigger clone is one base away. The chain combines TRBV3-1 with TRBJ2-1; D is unresolved. CDR3 length: 14 residues. Germline V gives CDR1 LGHDT, CDR2 YNNKEL (reference sequence). V was trimmed by 4 bases and J by 0 bases, leaving 7 bases between them. CDR3 loop: CASSPPRSYNEQFF. CDR3 nucleotides: TGTGCCAGCAGCCCCCCCCGCTCCTACAATGAGCAGTTCTTC.

The rearrangement uses TRBV29-1 and TRBJ1-1, with TRBD1 identical over 7 bases. The CDR3 is 14 residues long. In germline, CDR1 is SQVTM, CDR2 ANQGSEA. Germline trimming cut 1 base from V and 2 bases from J; bases unmatched to any gene: 4. This chain's CDR3 is CSVEGRTGNTEAFF. CDR3 in DNA: TGCAGCGTTGAAGGCAGGACAGGAAACACTGAAGCTTTCTTT.

The rearrangement links TRBV6-5 to TRBJ2-2; D is unclear. This CDR3 has 14 residues. The germline V and J ends were trimmed by 0 bases and 5 bases, with 7 bases remaining between them. Germline V CDR1 and CDR2: MNHEY, SVGAGI. The CDR3 protein is CASSYSRQTGELFF. CDR3 sequence (DNA): TGTGCCAGCAGTTACTCTCGCCAGACCGGGGAGCTGTTTTTT.

This clonotype was observed a few times. V usage is TRBV6-5 and J usage is TRBJ2-6; 7 bases agree with TRBD2. The CDR3 is 16 residues long. Germline V gives CDR1 MNHEY, CDR2 SVGAGI. J lost 3 bases, V lost 2 bases, and 4 bases had no gene match. CDR3 residues: CASSYGGVGGANVLTF. The DNA for the CDR3 is TGTGCCAGCAGTTACGGGGGGGTTGGTGGGGCCAACGTCCTGACTTTC.